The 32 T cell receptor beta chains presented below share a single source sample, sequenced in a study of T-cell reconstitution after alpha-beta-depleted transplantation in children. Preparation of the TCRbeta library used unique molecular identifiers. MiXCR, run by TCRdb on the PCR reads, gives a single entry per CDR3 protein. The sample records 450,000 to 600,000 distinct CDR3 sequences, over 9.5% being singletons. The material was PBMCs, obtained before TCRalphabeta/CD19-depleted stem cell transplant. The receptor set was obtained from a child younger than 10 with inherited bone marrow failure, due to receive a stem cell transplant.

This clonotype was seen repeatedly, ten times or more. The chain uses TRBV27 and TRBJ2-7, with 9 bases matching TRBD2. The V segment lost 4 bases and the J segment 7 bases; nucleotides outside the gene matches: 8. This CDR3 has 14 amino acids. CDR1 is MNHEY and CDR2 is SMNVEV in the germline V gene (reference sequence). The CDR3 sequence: CASSYAGGPGEQYF. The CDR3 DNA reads TGTGCCAGCAGTTACGCGGGAGGGCCGGGGGAGCAGTACTTC.

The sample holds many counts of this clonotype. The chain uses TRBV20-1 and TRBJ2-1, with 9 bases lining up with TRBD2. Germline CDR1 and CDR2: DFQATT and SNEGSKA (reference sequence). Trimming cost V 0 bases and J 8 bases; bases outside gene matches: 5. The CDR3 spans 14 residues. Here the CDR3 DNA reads TGCAGTGCTAGAGAGCCTAGCGGGAACGATGAGCAGTTCTTC. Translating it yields CSAREPSGNDEQFF.

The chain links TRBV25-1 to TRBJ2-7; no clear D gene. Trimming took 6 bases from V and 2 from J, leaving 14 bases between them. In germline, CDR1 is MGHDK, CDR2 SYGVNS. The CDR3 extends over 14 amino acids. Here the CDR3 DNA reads TGTGCCAGCAGCCCCCGACTGGGTGCCTACGAGCAGTACTTC. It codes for CASSPRLGAYEQYF.

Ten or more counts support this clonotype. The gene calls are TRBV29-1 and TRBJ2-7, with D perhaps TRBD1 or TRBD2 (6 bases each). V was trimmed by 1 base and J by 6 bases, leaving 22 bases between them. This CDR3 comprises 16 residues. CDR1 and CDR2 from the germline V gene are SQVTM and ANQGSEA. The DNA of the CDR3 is TGCAGCGTTGAAGGGACTCCGGGGGCAAATCGGCGCGAGCAGTACTTC. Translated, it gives CSVEGTPGANRREQYF.

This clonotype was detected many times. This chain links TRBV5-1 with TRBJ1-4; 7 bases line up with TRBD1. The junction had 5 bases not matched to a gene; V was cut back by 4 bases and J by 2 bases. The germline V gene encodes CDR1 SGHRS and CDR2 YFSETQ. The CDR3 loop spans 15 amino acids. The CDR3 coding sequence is TGCGCCAGCAGCATCCAACAGGGGACTAATGAAAAACTGTTTTTT. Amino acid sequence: CASSIQQGTNEKLFF.

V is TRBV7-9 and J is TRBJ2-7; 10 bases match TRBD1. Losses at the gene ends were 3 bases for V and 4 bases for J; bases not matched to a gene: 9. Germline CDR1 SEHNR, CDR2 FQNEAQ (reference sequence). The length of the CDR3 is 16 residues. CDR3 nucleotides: TGTGCCAGCAGCTTTCGCCAGGGACAGGGGAGGTACGAGCAGTACTTC. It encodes CASSFRQGQGRYEQYF.

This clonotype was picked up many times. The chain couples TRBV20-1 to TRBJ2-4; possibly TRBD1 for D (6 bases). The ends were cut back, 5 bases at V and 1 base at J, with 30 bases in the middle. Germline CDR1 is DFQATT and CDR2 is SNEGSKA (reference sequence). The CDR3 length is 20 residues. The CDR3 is CSASSFRGRDISMAKNIQYF. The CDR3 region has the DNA TGCAGTGCTTCCTCATTTAGGGGACGGGACATATCTATGGCCAAAAACATTCAGTACTTC.

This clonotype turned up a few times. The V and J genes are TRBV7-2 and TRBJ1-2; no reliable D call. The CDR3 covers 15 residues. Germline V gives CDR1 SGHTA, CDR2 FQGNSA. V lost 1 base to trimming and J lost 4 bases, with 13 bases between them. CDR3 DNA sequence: TGTGCCAGCAGCTTAGAAGGTCGGCACGGCTATGGCTACACCTTC. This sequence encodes CASSLEGRHGYGYTF. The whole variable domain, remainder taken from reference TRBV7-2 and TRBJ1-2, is GAGVSQSPSNKVTEKGKDVELRCDPISGHTALYWYRQSLGQGLEFLIYFQGNSAPDKSGLPSDRFSAERTGGSVSTLTIQRTQQEDSAVYLCASSLEGRHGYGYTFGSGTRLTVV.

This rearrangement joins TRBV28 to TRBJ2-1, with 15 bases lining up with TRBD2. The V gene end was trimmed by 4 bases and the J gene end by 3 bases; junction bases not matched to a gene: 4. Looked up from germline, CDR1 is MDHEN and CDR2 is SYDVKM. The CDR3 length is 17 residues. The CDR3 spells CASSSGLAGGLYNEQFF. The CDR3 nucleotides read TGTGCCAGCAGTTCGGGACTAGCGGGAGGTCTCTACAATGAGCAGTTCTTC.

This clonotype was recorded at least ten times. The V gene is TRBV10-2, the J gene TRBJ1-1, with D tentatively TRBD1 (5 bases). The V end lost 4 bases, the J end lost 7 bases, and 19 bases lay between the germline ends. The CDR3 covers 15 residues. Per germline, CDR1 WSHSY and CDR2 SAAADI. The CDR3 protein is CASSVHIQEFGEAFF. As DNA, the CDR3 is TGCGCCAGCAGTGTCCACATACAGGAATTCGGTGAAGCTTTCTTT.

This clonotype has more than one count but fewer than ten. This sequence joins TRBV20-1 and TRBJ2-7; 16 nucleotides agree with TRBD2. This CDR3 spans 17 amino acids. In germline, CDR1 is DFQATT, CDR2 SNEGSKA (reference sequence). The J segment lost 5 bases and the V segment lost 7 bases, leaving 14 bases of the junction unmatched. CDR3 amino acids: CSVPTPGLAGGYNEQYF. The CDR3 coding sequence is TGCAGTGTCCCTACTCCGGGACTAGCGGGAGGGTATAACGAGCAGTACTTC.

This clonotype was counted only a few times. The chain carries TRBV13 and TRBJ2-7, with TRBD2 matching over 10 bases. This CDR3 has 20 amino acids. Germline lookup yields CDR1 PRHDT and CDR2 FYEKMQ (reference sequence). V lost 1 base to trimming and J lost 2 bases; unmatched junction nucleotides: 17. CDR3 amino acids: CASSLVSRPNLAGATYEQYF. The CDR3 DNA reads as TGTGCCAGCAGCTTAGTCTCCCGACCCAACCTAGCGGGAGCGACCTACGAGCAGTACTTC.

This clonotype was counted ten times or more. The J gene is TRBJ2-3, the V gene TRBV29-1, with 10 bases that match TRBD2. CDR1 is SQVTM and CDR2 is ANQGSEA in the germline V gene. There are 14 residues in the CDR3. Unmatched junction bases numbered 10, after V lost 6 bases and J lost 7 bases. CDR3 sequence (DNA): TGCAGCGTCCCCGGACTAGCGGAACGGAATACGCAGTATTTT. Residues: CSVPGLAERNTQYF.

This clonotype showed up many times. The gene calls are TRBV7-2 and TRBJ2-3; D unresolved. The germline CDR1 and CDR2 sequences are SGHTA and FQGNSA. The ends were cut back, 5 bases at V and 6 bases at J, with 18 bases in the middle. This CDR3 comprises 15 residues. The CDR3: CASSPRNPMADTQYF. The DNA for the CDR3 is TGTGCCAGCAGCCCAAGGAACCCTATGGCTGATACGCAGTATTTT.

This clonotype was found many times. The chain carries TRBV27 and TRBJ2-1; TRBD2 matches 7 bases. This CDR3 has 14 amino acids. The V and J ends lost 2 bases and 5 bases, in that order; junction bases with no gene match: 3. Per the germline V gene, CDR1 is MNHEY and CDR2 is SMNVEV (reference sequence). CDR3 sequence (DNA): TGTGCCAGCAGTTTAATCGGGGGGAACAATGAGCAGTTCTTC. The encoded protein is CASSLIGGNNEQFF.

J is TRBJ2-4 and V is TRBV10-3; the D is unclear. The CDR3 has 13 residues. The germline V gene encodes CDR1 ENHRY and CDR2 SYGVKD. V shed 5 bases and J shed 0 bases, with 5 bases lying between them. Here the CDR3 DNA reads TGTGCCATCAGTCCCAGAGCCAAAAACATTCAGTACTTC. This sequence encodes CAISPRAKNIQYF.

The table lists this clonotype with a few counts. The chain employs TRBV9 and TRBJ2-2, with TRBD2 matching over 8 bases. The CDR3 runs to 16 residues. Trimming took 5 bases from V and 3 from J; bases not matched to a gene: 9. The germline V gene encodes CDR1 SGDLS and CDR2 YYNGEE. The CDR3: CASSRGLVGDTGELFF. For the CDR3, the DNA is TGTGCCAGCAGTAGGGGACTAGTCGGAGACACCGGGGAGCTGTTTTTT.

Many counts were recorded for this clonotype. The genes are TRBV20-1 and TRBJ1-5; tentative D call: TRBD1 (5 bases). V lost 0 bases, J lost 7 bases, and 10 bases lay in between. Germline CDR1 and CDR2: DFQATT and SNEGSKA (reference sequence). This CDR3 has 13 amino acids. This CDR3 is CSARDGRGQPQHF. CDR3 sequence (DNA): TGCAGTGCTAGAGATGGGCGGGGGCAGCCCCAGCATTTT.

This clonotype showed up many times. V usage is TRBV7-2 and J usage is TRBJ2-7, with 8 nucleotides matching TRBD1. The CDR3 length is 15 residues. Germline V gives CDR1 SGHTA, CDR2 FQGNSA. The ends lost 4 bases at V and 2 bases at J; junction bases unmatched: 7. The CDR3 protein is CASSSVSGGTYEQYF. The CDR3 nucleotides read TGTGCCAGCAGCTCAGTTTCAGGGGGCACCTACGAGCAGTACTTC.

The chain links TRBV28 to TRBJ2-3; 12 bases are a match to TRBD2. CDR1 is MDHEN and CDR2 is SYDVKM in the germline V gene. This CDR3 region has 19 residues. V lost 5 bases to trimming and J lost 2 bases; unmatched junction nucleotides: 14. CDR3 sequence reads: CASSQRLAGAGGATDTQYF. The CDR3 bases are TGTGCCAGCAGTCAACGACTAGCGGGAGCCGGTGGAGCCACAGATACGCAGTATTTT. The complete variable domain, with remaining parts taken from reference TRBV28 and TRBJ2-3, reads DVKVTQSSRYLVKRTGEKVFLECVQDMDHENMFWYRQDPGLGLRLIYFSYDVKMKEKGDIPEGYSVSREKKERFSLILESASTNQTSMYLCASSQRLAGAGGATDTQYFGPGTRLTVL.

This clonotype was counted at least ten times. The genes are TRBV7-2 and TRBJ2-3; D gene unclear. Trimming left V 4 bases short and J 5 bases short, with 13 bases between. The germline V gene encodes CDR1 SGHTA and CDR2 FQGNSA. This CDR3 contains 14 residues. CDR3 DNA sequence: TGTGCCAGCAGCTCACTCGGACGGCTAGATACGCAGTATTTT. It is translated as CASSSLGRLDTQYF.

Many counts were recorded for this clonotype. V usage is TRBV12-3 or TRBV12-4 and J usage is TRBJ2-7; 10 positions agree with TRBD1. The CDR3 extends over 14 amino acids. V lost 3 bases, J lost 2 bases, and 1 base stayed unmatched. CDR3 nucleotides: TGTGCCAGCAGTTTGGGGACAGGGGCCTACGAGCAGTACTTC. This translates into CASSLGTGAYEQYF.

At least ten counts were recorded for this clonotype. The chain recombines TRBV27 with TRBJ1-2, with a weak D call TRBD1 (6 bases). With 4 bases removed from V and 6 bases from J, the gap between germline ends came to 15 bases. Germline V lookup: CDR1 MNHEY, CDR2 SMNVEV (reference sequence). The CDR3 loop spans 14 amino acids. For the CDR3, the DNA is TGTGCCAGCAGTTCCACTCAGGGGTTCCATGGCTACACCTTC. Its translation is CASSSTQGFHGYTF.

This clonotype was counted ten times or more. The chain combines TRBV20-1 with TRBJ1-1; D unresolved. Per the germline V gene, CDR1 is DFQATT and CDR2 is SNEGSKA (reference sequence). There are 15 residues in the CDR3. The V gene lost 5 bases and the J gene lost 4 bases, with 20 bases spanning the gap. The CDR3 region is CSALPGPNWGTEAFF. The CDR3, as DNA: TGCAGTGCTTTACCGGGCCCCAATTGGGGCACTGAAGCTTTCTTT.

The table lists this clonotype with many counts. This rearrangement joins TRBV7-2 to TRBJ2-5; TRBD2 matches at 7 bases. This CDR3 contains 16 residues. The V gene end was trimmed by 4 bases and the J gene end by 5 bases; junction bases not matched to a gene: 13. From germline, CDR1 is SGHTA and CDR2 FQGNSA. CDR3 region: CASSSFLDGGEETQYF. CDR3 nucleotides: TGTGCCAGCAGCTCCTTCCTGGATGGGGGGGAGGAGACCCAGTACTTC.

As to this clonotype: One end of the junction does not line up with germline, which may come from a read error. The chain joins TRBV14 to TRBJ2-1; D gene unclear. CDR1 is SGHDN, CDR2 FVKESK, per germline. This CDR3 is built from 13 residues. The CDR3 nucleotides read TGTGCCAGCAGCCAAGGGGCCCCCAATCAGCAGTTCTTC. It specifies CASSQGAPNQQFF.

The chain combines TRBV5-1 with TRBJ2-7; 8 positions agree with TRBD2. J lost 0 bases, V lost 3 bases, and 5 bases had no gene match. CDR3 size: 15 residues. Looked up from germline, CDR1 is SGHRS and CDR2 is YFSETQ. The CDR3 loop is CASSSQRGSSYEQYF. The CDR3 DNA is TGCGCCAGCAGCTCGCAGCGGGGGAGCTCCTACGAGCAGTACTTC.

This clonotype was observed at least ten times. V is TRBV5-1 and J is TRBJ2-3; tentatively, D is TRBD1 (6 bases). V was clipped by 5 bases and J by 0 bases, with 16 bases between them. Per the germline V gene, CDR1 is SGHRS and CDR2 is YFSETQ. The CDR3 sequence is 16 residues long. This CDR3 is CASSPVWTASTDTQYF. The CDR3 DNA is TGCGCCAGCAGTCCCGTCTGGACAGCTAGCACAGATACGCAGTATTTT.

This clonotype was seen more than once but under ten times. The CDR3 bases are TGTGCCAGCAGTTACCTTGCTAGCCACTACGAGCAGTACTTC. It codes for CASSYLASHYEQYF. The chain combines TRBV6-5 with TRBJ2-7; D possibly corresponds to TRBD2 (5 bases). Trimming left V 2 bases short and J 3 bases short, with 11 bases between. Germline V gene sequence: CDR1 MNHEY, CDR2 SVGAGI. This CDR3 has 14 residues.

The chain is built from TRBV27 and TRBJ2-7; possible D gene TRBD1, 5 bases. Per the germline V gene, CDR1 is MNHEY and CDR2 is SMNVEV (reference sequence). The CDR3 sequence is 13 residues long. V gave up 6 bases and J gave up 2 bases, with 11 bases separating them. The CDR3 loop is CASSPTVPYEQYF. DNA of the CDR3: TGTGCCAGCAGCCCGACAGTGCCCTACGAGCAGTACTTC.

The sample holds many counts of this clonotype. CDR3 sequence (DNA): TGTGCCAGCAGTCCCCAGCGGGAGGACTCGGGCAATGAGCAGTTCTTC. This codes for CASSPQREDSGNEQFF. The rearrangement links TRBV27 to TRBJ2-1; 9 bases map to TRBD2. From germline, CDR1 is MNHEY and CDR2 SMNVEV (reference sequence). The V segment lost 5 bases and the J segment 6 bases; nucleotides outside the gene matches: 11. The CDR3 is 16 amino acids.

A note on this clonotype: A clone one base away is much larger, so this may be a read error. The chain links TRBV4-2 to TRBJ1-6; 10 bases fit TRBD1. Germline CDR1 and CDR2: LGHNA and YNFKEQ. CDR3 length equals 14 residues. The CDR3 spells CARSQDWDRGPLHF. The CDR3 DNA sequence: TGTGCCAGGAGCCAAGATTGGGACAGGGGACCCCTCCACTTT.